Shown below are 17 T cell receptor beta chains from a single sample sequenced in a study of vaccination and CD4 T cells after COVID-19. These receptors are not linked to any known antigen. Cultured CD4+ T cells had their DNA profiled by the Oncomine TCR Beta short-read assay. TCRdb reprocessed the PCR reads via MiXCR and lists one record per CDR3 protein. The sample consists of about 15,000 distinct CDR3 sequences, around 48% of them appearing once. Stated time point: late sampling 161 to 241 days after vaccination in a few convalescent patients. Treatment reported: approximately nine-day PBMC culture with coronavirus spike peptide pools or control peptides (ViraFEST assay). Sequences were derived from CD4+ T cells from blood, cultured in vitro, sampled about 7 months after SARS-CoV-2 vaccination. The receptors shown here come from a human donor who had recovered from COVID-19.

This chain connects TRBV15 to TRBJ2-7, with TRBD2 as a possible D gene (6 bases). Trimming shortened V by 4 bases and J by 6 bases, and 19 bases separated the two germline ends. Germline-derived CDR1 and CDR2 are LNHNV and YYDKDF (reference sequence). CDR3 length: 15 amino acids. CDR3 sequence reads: CATSTSGGGVREQYF. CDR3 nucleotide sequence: TGTGCCACCAGCACATCCGGGGGTGGGGTACGCGAGCAGTACTTC.

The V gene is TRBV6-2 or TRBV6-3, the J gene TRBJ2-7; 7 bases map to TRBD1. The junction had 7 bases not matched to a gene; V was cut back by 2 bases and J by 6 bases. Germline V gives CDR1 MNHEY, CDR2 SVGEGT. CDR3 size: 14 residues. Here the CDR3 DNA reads TGTGCCAGCAGTTACCGAGGGGGCGTCTCCGAGCAGTACTTC. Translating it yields CASSYRGGVSEQYF.

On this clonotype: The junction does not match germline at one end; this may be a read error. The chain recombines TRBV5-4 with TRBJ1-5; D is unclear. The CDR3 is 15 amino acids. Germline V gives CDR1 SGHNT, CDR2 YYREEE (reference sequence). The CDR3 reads CASSPSPDSYQPQHF. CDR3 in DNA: TGTGCCAGCAGCCCCAGTCCAGATAGCTATCAGCCCCAGCATTTT.

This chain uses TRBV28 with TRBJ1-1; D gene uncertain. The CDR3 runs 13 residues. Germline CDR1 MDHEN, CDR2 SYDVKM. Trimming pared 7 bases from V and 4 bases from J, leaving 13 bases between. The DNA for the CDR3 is TGTGCCAGCACCCTGCCCTGGGGCACTGAAGCTTTCTTT. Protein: CASTLPWGTEAFF.

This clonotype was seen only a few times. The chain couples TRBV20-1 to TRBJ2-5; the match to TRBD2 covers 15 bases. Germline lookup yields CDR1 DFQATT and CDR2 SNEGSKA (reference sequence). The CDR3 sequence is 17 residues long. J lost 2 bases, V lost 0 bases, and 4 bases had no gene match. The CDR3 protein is CSARDLGLAGGQETQYF. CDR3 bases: TGCAGTGCTAGAGATTTGGGACTAGCGGGGGGACAAGAGACCCAGTACTTC.

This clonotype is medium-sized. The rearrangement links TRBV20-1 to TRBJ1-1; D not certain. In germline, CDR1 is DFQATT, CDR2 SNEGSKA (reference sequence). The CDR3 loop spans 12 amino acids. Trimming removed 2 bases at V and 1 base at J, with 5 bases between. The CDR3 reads CSARSGNTEAFF. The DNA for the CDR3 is TGCAGTGCTAGATCCGGGAACACTGAAGCTTTCTTT.

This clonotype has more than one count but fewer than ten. CDR3: CASSQSQRPYEQYF. The CDR3 DNA is TGCGCCAGCAGCCAGTCCCAGCGTCCCTACGAGCAGTACTTC. The chain links TRBV4-1 to TRBJ2-7; D not resolved. V was pared by 3 bases and J by 2 bases, with 11 bases between. The germline V gene has CDR1 MGHRA and CDR2 YSYEKL. The CDR3 length is 14 residues.

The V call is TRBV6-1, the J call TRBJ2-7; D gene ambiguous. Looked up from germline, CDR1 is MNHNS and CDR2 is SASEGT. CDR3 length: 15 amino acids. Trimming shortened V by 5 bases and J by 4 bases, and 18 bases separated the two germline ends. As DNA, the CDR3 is TGTGCCAGCAGTCGACACGGAACTGACCATTACGAGCAGTACTTC. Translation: CASSRHGTDHYEQYF.

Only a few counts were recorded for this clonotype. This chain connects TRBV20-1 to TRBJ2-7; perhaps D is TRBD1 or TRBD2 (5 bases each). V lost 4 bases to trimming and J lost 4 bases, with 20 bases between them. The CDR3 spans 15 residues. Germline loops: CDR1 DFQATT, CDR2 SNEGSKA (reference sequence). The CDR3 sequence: CSATGAENRGYEQYF. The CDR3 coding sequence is TGCAGTGCTACTGGGGCCGAGAATCGGGGTTACGAGCAGTACTTC.

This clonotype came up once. The DNA of the CDR3 is TGTGCCAGCAGTTTTCTCCGGCGGGGTGAGCAGTTCTTC. As protein: CASSFLRRGEQFF. The chain links TRBV27 to TRBJ2-1; D is possibly TRBD2 (6 bases). Trimming shortened V by 3 bases and J by 9 bases, and 12 bases separated the two germline ends. The CDR3 length is 13 residues. Germline assignment: CDR1 MNHEY and CDR2 SMNVEV (reference sequence).

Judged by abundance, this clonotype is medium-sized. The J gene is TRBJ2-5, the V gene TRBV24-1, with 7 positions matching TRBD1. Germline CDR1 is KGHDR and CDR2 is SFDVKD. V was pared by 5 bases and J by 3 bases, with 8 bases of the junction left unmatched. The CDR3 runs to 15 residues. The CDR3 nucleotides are TGTGCCACCAGTGCTACCGGGACAGCGGAAGAGACCCAGTACTTC. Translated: CATSATGTAEETQYF.

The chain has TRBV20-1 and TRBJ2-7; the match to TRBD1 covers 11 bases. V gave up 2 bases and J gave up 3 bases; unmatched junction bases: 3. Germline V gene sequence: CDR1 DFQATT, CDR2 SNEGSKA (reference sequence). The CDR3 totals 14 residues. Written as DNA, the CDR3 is TGCAGTGCTAGACCCGGGACAGGGGGCTACGAGCAGTACTTC. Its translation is CSARPGTGGYEQYF.

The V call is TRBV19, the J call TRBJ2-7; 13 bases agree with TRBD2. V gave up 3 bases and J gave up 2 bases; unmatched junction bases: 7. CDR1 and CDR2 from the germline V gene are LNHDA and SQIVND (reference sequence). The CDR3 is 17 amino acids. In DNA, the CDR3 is TGTGCCAGTAGTATGGGACTAGCGGGGCTTGGAACCTACGAGCAGTACTTC. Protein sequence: CASSMGLAGLGTYEQYF.

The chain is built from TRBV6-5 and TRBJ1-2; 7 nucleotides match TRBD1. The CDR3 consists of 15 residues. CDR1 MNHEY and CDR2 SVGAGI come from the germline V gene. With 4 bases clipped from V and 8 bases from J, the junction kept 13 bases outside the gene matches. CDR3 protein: CASSSYGGGAGGYTF. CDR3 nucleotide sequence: TGTGCCAGCAGTTCCTATGGAGGGGGCGCAGGCGGCTACACCTTC.

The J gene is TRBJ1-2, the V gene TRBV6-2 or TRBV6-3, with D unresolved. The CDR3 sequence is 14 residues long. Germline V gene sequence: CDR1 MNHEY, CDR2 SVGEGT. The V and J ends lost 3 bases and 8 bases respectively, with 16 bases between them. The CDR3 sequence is CASSYRGNNGGYTF. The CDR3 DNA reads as TGTGCCAGCAGTTATAGAGGGAATAACGGCGGCTACACCTTC.

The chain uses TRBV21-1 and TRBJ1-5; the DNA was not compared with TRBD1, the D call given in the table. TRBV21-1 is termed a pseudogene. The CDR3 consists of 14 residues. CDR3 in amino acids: CASVGQYLNQPQHF. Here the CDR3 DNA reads TGTGCCAGCGTGGGACAGTACTTAAATCAGCCCCAGCATTTT.

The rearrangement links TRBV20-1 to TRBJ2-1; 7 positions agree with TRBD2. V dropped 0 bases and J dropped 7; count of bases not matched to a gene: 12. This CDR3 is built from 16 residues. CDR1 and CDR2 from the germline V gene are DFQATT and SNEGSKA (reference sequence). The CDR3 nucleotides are TGCAGTGCTAGAGATTGGGGAGCGGGGAGATATAATGAGCAGTTCTTC. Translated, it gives CSARDWGAGRYNEQFF.